Below are 21 T cell receptor beta chains sequenced from a single sample in a study of blood T cell repertoires in COVID-19. The assay was immunoSEQ multiplex PCR, and TCRdb's table has in-frame clones only and misses some. This table holds about 260,000 clones, about 90% found once. The source material was PBMCs or T cells enriched from blood (not recorded which). Receptors originate from a man in his forties or fifties who had been exposed to COVID-19.

The chain joins TRBV7-3 to TRBJ2-7; TRBD1 might be the D (6 bases). This CDR3 is 16 amino acids long. V shed 5 bases and J shed 2 bases, with 19 bases lying between them. The germline V gene encodes CDR1 SGHTA and CDR2 FQGTGA. CDR3 protein: CASSALGADRAYEQYV. CDR3 coding DNA: TGTGCCAGCAGCGCCCTGGGGGCCGATAGGGCCTACGAGCAGTACGTC.

The V gene is TRBV18, the J gene TRBJ2-7, with TRBD1 matching over 7 bases. Germline CDR1 KGHSH, CDR2 LQKENI. This CDR3 region has 14 residues. V shed 6 bases and J 5 bases; nucleotides not matched to a gene: 10. CDR3 bases: TGTGCCAGCTCCCTAACCGGACAGGAGGACGAGCAGTACTTC. It yields the protein CASSLTGQEDEQYF. Variable domain in full (rest from reference TRBV18 and TRBJ2-7): NAGVMQNPRHLVRRRGQEARLRCSPMKGHSHVYWYRQLPEEGLKFMVYLQKENIIDESGMPKERFSAEFPKEGPSILRIQQVVRGDSAAYFCASSLTGQEDEQYFGPGTRLTVT.

CDR3 loop: CASSFPFEGTGELSGYTF. Written as DNA, the CDR3 is TGTGCCAGCAGTTTCCCTTTTGAGGGGACAGGGGAATTGAGTGGCTACACCTTC. The chain couples TRBV28 to TRBJ1-2, with TRBD1 matching over 10 bases. CDR1 and CDR2 from the germline V gene are MDHEN and SYDVKM. The CDR3 covers 18 residues. After removal of 3 bases from V and 7 bases from J, the junction contained 17 bases not matched to a gene.

The chain joins TRBV27 to TRBJ1-1, with 7 bases that match TRBD1. Germline V gene lookup returns CDR1 MNHEY and CDR2 SMNVEV (reference sequence). The CDR3 covers 18 residues. V gave up 2 bases and J gave up 4 bases; unmatched junction bases: 16. In DNA, the CDR3 is TGTGCCAGCAGTTTAAGGGGCCGGGACAGATCTGGGAGCACTGAAGCTTTCTTT. This encodes CASSLRGRDRSGSTEAFF.

The rearrangement links TRBV28 to TRBJ2-1; 8 positions match TRBD2. The ends lost 5 bases at V and 7 bases at J; junction bases unmatched: 16. The CDR3 has 17 residues. Germline CDR1 MDHEN, CDR2 SYDVKM. CDR3 in amino acids: CASSLRGGPPLSNEQFF. CDR3 DNA: TGTGCCAGCAGTCTCCGGGGGGGACCCCCATTGTCAAATGAGCAGTTCTTC.

This clone has a handful of counts. V usage is TRBV28 and J usage is TRBJ1-5, with unresolved D. Per the germline V gene, CDR1 is MDHEN and CDR2 is SYDVKM. The CDR3 has 15 residues. The germline V and J ends were trimmed by 7 bases and 0 bases, with 13 bases remaining between them. The chain's CDR3 is CASTSRLHSNQPQHF. CDR3 nucleotide sequence: TGTGCCAGCACGAGCCGACTTCATAGCAATCAGCCCCAGCATTTT.

This sequence joins TRBV7-9 and TRBJ1-5; a possible D gene is TRBD1 (6 bases). Germline CDR1 SEHNR, CDR2 FQNEAQ (reference sequence). This CDR3 has 14 residues. Trimming took 2 bases from V and 5 from J, leaving 10 bases between them. The CDR3: CASSLQGSDQPQHF. CDR3 bases: TGTGCCAGCAGCTTACAGGGGTCCGATCAGCCCCAGCATTTT.

The chain has TRBV2 and TRBJ2-7, with TRBD2 matching over 11 bases. Trimming took 6 bases from V and 6 from J; bases not matched to a gene: 7. This CDR3 region has 14 residues. Germline V gene sequence: CDR1 SNHLY, CDR2 FYNNEI. CDR3 sequence reads: CASRRLAGTGEQYF. DNA for the CDR3: TGTGCCAGCAGGCGACTAGCGGGGACAGGCGAGCAGTACTTC.

J is TRBJ2-2 and V is TRBV5-5; the D gene is possibly TRBD1 (5 bases). The length of the CDR3 is 15 residues. Germline lookup yields CDR1 SGHKS and CDR2 YYEKEE (reference sequence). Trimming removed 3 bases at V and 3 bases at J, with 12 bases between. The CDR3 nucleotides read TGTGCCAGCAGCTACTCGACAGCTTACACCGGGGAGCTGTTTTTT. This gives the protein CASSYSTAYTGELFF.

V usage is TRBV3-1 (or the pseudogene TRBV3-2) and J usage is TRBJ2-4, with 7 bases lining up with TRBD2. The CDR3 totals 16 residues. Germline V gene data show CDR1 as LGHDT and CDR2 as YNNKEL (reference sequence). V was clipped by 2 bases and J by 10 bases; unmatched bases: 14. CDR3 sequence: CASSQYQLAPQGIQYF. The CDR3 coding sequence is TGTGCCAGCAGCCAATACCAACTAGCGCCCCAAGGAATTCAGTACTTC.

This chain uses TRBV28 with TRBJ1-1, with 7 nucleotides matching TRBD1. CDR3 length: 12 amino acids. In germline, CDR1 is MDHEN, CDR2 SYDVKM. V lost 8 bases to trimming and J lost 5 bases; unmatched junction nucleotides: 5. The CDR3 DNA is TGTGCCAGCCTCGAACAGGGGACTGAAGCTTTCTTT. Translated, it gives CASLEQGTEAFF.

This chain connects TRBV11-2 to TRBJ2-7, with TRBD1 identical over 9 bases. Trimming removed 5 bases from V and 3 bases from J; junction bases left unmatched: 11. This CDR3 has 16 amino acids. Germline V gene sequence: CDR1 SGHAT, CDR2 FQNNGV. DNA of the CDR3: TGTGCCAGCAGCCAGGGGGGACAGGGAGAATTCTACGAGCAGTACGTC. Its translation: CASSQGGQGEFYEQYV.

V usage is TRBV28 and J usage is TRBJ2-7, with D maybe TRBD1 (5 bases). CDR1 is MDHEN and CDR2 is SYDVKM in the germline V gene. This CDR3 comprises 12 residues. V was shortened by 3 bases and J by 2 bases, with 5 bases between the two germline ends. DNA for the CDR3: TGTGCCAGCAGTTTCAGGGCCTACGAGCAGTACGTC. This sequence encodes CASSFRAYEQYV.

Of note for this clone: The identical CDR3 is also encoded by other nucleotide sequences in the sample. The chain carries TRBV2 and TRBJ1-2, with TRBD1 matching over 8 bases. Germline V gene sequence: CDR1 SNHLY, CDR2 FYNNEI. This CDR3 has 14 amino acids. J gave up 2 bases and V 2 bases, and 1 base lay outside the gene matches. CDR3 in amino acids: CASSEQGANYGYTF. The CDR3 bases are TGTGCCAGCAGTGAACAGGGGGCGAACTATGGCTACACCTTC. Full variable domain (outside the CDR3, taken from reference TRBV2 and TRBJ1-2): EPEVTQTPSHQVTQMGQEVILRCVPISNHLYFYWYRQILGQKVEFLVSFYNNEISEKSEIFDDQFSVERPDGSNFTLKIRSTKLEDSAMYFCASSEQGANYGYTFGSGTRLTVV.

The chain combines TRBV5-1 with TRBJ2-7, with D possibly TRBD2 on 5 matching bases. CDR1 and CDR2 from the germline V gene are SGHRS and YFSETQ. CDR3 size: 13 residues. V lost 3 bases and J lost 7, with 14 bases in between. The CDR3 loop reads CASSSTGFGEQYF. The DNA of the CDR3 is TGCGCCAGCAGCTCCACGGGGTTCGGGGAGCAGTACTTC.

The rearrangement uses TRBV6-4 and TRBJ2-1; 9 nucleotides agree with TRBD1. Trimming removed 6 bases from V and 6 bases from J; junction bases left unmatched: 6. The germline V gene encodes CDR1 MRHNA and CDR2 SNTAGT. This CDR3 has 14 amino acids. CDR3 sequence: CASSLQTGGNEQFF. CDR3 sequence (DNA): TGTGCCAGCAGCCTCCAGACAGGGGGCAATGAGCAGTTCTTC.

This clone was detected only once. The chain recombines TRBV9 with TRBJ2-7; 10 nucleotides line up with TRBD2. Per the germline V gene, CDR1 is SGDLS and CDR2 is YYNGEE. J was trimmed by 4 bases and V by 0 bases; bases with no gene match: 1. The CDR3 runs 14 residues. CDR3 loop: CASSVGTSGYEQYF. DNA for the CDR3: TGTGCCAGCAGCGTAGGGACTAGCGGTTACGAGCAGTACTTC. The whole variable domain, remainder taken from reference TRBV9 and TRBJ2-7, is DSGVTQTPKHLITATGQRVTLRCSPRSGDLSVYWYQQSLDQGLQFLIQYYNGEERAKGNILERFSAQQFPDLHSELNLSSLELGDSALYFCASSVGTSGYEQYFGPGTRLTVT.

The rearrangement links TRBV11-3 to TRBJ1-1, with 8 bases fitting TRBD1. The germline CDR1 and CDR2 sequences are SGHNT and YENEEA. The trim removed 1 base at V and 5 bases at J, leaving 6 bases unmatched. The CDR3 covers 15 residues. CDR3 nucleotide sequence: TGTGCCAGCAGCTTAGCGGACAGGGTGACTACTGAAGCTTTCTTT. It specifies CASSLADRVTTEAFF.

The chain recombines TRBV4-2 with TRBJ2-3; 11 nucleotides match TRBD2. The CDR3 extends over 18 amino acids. V lost 0 bases, J lost 6 bases, and 11 bases stayed unmatched. Germline CDR1 reads LGHNA; CDR2 reads YNFKEQ. CDR3 amino acids: CASSQERLAGGEGDTQYF. DNA of the CDR3: TGTGCCAGCAGCCAAGAGAGGCTAGCGGGGGGAGAAGGGGATACGCAGTATTTT.

The rearrangement joins TRBV4-1 to TRBJ1-5; D is unclear. The CDR3 covers 16 residues. V gave up 4 bases and J gave up 2 bases, with 15 bases separating them. Per germline, CDR1 MGHRA and CDR2 YSYEKL. CDR3 in amino acids: CASSPYISGGNQPQHF. CDR3 in DNA: TGCGCCAGCAGCCCTTACATTTCCGGGGGCAATCAGCCCCAGCATTTT.

To note about this clone: The same CDR3 is also encoded by other DNA sequences in this sample. The rearrangement uses TRBV5-1 and TRBJ1-5; tentatively, D is TRBD1 (6 bases). CDR1 SGHRS and CDR2 YFSETQ come from the germline V gene. The CDR3 contains 15 residues. The ends were cut back, 1 base at V and 1 base at J, with 9 bases in the middle. CDR3 nucleotides: TGCGCCAGCAGCTTGACAGGGCTAAGCAATCAGCCCCAGCATTTT. This codes for CASSLTGLSNQPQHF.